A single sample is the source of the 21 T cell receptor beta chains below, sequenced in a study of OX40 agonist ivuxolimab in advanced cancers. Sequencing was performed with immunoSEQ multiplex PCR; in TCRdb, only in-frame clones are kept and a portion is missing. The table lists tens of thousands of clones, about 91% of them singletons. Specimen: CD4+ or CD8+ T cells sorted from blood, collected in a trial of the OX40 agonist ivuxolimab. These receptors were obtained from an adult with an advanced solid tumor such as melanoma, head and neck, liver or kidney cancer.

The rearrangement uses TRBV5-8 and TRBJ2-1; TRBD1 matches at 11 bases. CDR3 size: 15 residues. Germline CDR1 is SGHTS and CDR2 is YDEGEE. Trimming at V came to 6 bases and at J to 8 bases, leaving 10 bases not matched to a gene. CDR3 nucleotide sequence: TGTGCCAGCACAGTGCCACCGGGACAGGGGGATGAGCAGTTCTTC. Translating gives CASTVPPGQGDEQFF.

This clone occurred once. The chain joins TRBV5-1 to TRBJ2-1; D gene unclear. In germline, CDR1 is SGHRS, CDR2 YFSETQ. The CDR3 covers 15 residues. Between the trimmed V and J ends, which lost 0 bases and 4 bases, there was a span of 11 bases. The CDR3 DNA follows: TGCGCCAGCAGCTTGGAGGGTGGGTTTTACAATGAGCAGTTCTTC. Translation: CASSLEGGFYNEQFF.

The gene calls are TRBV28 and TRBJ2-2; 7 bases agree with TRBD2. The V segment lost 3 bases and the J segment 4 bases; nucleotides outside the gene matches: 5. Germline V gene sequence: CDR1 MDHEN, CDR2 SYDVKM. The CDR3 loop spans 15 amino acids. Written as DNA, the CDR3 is TGTGCCAGCAGTTTGGGGGACTACCGCACCGGGGAGCTGTTTTTT. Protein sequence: CASSLGDYRTGELFF.

This CDR3 reads CSARPVPVRTQRGETQYF. The DNA of the CDR3 is TGCAGCGCCCGGCCCGTCCCCGTAAGGACTCAGAGGGGAGAGACCCAGTACTTC. This chain links TRBV29-1 with TRBJ2-5; perhaps D is TRBD1 or TRBD2 (5 bases each). V shed 7 bases and J shed 4 bases, with 31 bases lying between them. Germline CDR1 is SQVTM and CDR2 is ANQGSEA. The CDR3 is 18 amino acids. Together with reference TRBV29-1 and TRBJ2-5, the CDR3 gives the full variable domain: SAVISQKPSRDICQRGTSLTIQCQVDSQVTMMFWYRQQPGQSLTLIATANQGSEATYESGFVIDKFPISRPNLTFSTLTVSNMSPEDSSIYLCSARPVPVRTQRGETQYFGPGTRLLVL.

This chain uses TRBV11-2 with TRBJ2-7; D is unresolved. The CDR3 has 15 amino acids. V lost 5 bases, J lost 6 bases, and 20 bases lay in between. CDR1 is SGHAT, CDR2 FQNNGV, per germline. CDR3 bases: TGTGCCAGCAGCCTCATCGGACCGACCGACGGCGAGCAGTACTTC. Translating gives CASSLIGPTDGEQYF. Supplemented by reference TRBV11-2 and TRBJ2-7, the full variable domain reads EAGVAQSPRYKIIEKRQSVAFWCNPISGHATLYWYQQILGQGPKLLIQFQNNGVVDDSQLPKDRFSAERLKGVDSTLKIQPAKLEDSAVYLCASSLIGPTDGEQYFGPGTRLTVT.

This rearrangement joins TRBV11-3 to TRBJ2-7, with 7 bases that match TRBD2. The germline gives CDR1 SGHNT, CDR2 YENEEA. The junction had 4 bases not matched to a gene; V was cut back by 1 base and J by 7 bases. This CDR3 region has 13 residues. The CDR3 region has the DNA TGTGCCAGCAGCTTAGGGGGGGGAGGTGAGCAGTACTTC. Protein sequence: CASSLGGGGEQYF.

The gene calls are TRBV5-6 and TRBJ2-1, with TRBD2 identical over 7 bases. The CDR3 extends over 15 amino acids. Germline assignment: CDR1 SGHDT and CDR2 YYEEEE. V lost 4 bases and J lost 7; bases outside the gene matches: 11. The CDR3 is CASSLAVWEGNEQFF. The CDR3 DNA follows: TGTGCCAGCAGCCTCGCGGTTTGGGAGGGAAATGAGCAGTTCTTC.

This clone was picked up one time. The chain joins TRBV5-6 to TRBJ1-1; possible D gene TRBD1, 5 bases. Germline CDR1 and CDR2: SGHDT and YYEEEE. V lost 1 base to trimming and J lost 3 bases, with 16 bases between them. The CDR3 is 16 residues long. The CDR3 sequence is CASSLNFGGADTEAFF. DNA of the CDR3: TGTGCCAGCAGCTTGAATTTTGGAGGGGCTGACACTGAAGCTTTCTTT.

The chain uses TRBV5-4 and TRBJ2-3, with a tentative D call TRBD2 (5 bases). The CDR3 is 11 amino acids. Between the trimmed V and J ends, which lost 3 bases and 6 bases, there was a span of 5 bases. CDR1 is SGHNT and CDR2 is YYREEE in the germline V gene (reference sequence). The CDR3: CASSSGDTQYF. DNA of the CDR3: TGTGCCAGCAGCTCGGGGGATACGCAGTATTTT.

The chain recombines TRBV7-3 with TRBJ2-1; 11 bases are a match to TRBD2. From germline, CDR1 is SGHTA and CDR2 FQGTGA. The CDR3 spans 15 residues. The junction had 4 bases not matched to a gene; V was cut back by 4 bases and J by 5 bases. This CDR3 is CASSSLAGGDNEQFF. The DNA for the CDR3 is TGTGCCAGCAGCTCGCTAGCGGGAGGTGACAATGAGCAGTTCTTC.

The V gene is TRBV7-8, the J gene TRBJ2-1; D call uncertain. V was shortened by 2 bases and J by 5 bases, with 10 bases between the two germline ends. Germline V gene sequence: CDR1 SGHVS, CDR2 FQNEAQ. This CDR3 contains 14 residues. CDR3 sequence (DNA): TGTGCCAGCAGCTTAAGGACCAATGACAATGAGCAGTTCTTC. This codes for CASSLRTNDNEQFF.

The CDR3: CASSFDLAKNIQYF. DNA of the CDR3: TGTGCCAGCAGCTTCGATCTAGCCAAAAACATTCAGTACTTC. The V call is TRBV7-9, the J call TRBJ2-4; D unresolved. The V gene lost 3 bases and the J gene lost 0 bases, with 6 bases spanning the gap. The V gene's germline CDR1 is SEHNR and CDR2 FQNEAQ (reference sequence). The CDR3 has 14 residues. Combining the CDR3 with reference TRBV7-9 and TRBJ2-4 gives the whole variable domain DTGVSQNPRHKITKRGQNVTFRCDPISEHNRLYWYRQTLGQGPEFLTYFQNEAQLEKSRLLSDRFSAERPKGSFSTLEIQRTEQGDSAMYLCASSFDLAKNIQYFGAGTRLSVL.

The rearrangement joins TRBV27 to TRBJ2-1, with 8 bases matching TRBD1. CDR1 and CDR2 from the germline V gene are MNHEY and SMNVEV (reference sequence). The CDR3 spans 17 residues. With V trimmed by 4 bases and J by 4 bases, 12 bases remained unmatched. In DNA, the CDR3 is TGTGCCAGCAGTTCTTACACGGACAGGGAAAATTACAATGAGCAGTTCTTC. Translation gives CASSSYTDRENYNEQFF.

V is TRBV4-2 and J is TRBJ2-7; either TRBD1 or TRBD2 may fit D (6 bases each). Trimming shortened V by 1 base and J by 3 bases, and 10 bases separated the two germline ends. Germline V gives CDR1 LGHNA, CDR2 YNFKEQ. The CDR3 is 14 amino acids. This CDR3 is CASSQGAGHYEQYF. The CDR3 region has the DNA TGTGCCAGCAGCCAAGGGGCGGGACACTACGAGCAGTACTTC.

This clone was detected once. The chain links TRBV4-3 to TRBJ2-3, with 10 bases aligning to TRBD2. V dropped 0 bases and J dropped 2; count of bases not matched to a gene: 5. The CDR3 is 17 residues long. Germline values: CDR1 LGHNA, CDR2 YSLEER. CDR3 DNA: TGCGCCAGCAGCCAAGATCCGGGACTAGCGCACACAGATACGCAGTATTTT. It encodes CASSQDPGLAHTDTQYF.

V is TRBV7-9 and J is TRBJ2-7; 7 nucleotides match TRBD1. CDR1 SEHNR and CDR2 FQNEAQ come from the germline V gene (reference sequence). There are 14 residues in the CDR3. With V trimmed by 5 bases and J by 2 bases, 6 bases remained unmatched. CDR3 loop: CASSAPGQPYEQYF. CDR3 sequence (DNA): TGTGCCAGCAGCGCACCGGGACAGCCCTACGAGCAGTACTTC. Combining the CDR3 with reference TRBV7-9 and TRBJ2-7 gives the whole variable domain DTGVSQNPRHKITKRGQNVTFRCDPISEHNRLYWYRQTLGQGPEFLTYFQNEAQLEKSRLLSDRFSAERPKGSFSTLEIQRTEQGDSAMYLCASSAPGQPYEQYFGPGTRLTVT.

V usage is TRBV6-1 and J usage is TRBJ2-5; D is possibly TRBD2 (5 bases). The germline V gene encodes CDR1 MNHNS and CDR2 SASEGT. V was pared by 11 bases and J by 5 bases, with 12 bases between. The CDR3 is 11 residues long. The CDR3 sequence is CAAGLRETQYF. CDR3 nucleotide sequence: TGTGCCGCGGGCCTACGGGAGACCCAGTACTTC.

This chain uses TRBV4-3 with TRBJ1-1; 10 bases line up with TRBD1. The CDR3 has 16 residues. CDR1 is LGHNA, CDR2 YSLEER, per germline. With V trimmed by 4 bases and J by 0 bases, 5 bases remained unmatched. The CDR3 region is CASSRTGQGLNTEAFF. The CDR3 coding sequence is TGCGCCAGCAGCCGGACGGGACAGGGGCTGAACACTGAAGCTTTCTTT.

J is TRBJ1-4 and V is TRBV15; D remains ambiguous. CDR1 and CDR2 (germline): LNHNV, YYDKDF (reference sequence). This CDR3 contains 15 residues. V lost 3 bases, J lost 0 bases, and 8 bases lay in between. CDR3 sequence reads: CATSRAVATNEKLFF. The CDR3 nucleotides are TGTGCCACCAGCAGGGCAGTTGCAACTAATGAAAAACTGTTTTTT.

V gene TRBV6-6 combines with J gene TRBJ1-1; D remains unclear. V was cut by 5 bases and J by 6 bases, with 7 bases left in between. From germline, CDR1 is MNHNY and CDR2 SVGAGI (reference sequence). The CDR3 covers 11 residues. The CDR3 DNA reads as TGTGCCAGCAGTCCGGGCGCTGAAGCTTTCTTT. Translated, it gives CASSPGAEAFF.

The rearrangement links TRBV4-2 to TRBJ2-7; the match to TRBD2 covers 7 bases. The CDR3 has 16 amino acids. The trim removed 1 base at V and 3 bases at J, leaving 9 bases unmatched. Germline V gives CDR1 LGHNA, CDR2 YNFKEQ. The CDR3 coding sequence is TGTGCCAGCAGCCAAGGGGCTAGCGGAACTTTCTACGAGCAGTACTTC. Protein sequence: CASSQGASGTFYEQYF.